These T cell receptor beta chains were read from a single sample in a study of blood T cells in healthy people across ages. TCRdb reanalysed the 5' RACE reads using MiXCR and keeps one entry per CDR3 protein. The sample holds over 1,500,000 distinct CDR3 sequences, about two fifths seen once. The sequencing input was blood. The receptors come from a human donor in good health. Both conserved end residues are trimmed from each CDR3. Rows give clone size only sometimes, using once, few, many, or a class for an expanded clone.

clone_size v_call cdr3_aa
. TRBV5-1 ASSYIRQGLNEQF
. TRBV9 ASSTSGGGHNEQF
. TRBV7-2 ASSLRAGGDQPQH
. TRBV28 ASSPSGGRYNEQF
few TRBV20-1 SAKSGAEGYT
. TRBV5-1 ASSSRSGTISTDTQY
. TRBV10-3 AIRPSGGPSRENEQF
many TRBV15 ATSKTVGSDEQY
. TRBV11-2 ASSLERWGTGTDTQY
. TRBV29-1 SVLTAGGSGANVLT
many TRBV29-1 SVEVGSEKLF
. TRBV4-2 ASSQSGTIRY
. TRBV7-9 ASSLPIGTGETQY
. TRBV18 ASSRGQTGNGYT
few TRBV11-1 ASSSRDFYNEQF
. TRBV5-1 ASRSSGDHNEQF
. TRBV13 ASSFTGFNSYEQY
few TRBV11-1 ASSSTPGPDNEQF
few TRBV7-2 ASSPEANEKLF
few TRBV29-1 SVSLRVPGEQY
few TRBV20-1 SPGSANIQY
. TRBV29-1 SVELAGGAQPQH
. TRBV4-3 ASSAPDRDGGYT
. TRBV20-1 SANGGQRVSYEQY
. TRBV10-3 AISEIMGSGELF
. TRBV7-9 ASSPTGQGHRDYGYT
. TRBV7-2 ASTLTVGREAF
. TRBV7-8 ASSLLRLPEDTQY
. TRBV6-6 AGSYGDVGAGEQY
. TRBV30 AWSGGEGYT
many TRBV5-1 ASSLAVSGEQF
once TRBV28 ASSFSQGFGTDTQY
. TRBV29-1 SVEGRRFNTEAF
. TRBV4-2 ASSTGTSGGPTDTQY
. TRBV5-1 ASSLVGVGSYNEQF
. TRBV3-1 ASSQGQTDFEQF
few TRBV12-3/TRBV12-4 ASSLAAGGDEQF
. TRBV12-3/TRBV12-4 ASSMGQTINQPQH
. TRBV19 ASSGLAGSDYNEQF
. TRBV29-1 SVVGTYRYEQY
. TRBV4-2 ASSPPDRGMSNQPQH
. TRBV7-2 ASSFVGRGLNEQF
. TRBV29-1 SVRTGGHEQY
few TRBV29-1 SVVPSGGNEQF
once TRBV29-1 SIEYNPRDQY
few TRBV29-1 SAEWTGTNYGYT